The 13 T cell receptor beta chains below all came from one sample that was sequenced in a study of HIV-infected patients and healthy controls. Reverse transcription used 450 to 550 ng RNA and constant-region primers for alpha and beta. Using multiplexing indices, alpha and beta chain libraries were generated apart by chain-specific third strand synthesis. TCRdb reanalysed the 5' RACE reads using MiXCR and keeps one entry per CDR3 protein. The sample carries about 17,000 distinct CDR3 sequences, over 9.5% recorded once. All unsorted peripheral T cells were captured because whole blood was used without fractionation. Sequenced input: blood. Receptor source: an adult in good health.

The J gene is TRBJ2-3, the V gene TRBV7-2, with a possible D match to TRBD1 (5 bases). The CDR3 spans 13 residues. V dropped 2 bases and J dropped 5 bases, with 8 bases sitting between them. Germline loops: CDR1 SGHTA, CDR2 FQGNSA. The chain's CDR3 is CASSLNRGDTQYF. DNA for the CDR3: TGTGCCAGCAGCTTAAATAGGGGAGATACGCAGTATTTT. The variable domain in full, completed from reference TRBV7-2 and TRBJ2-3, reads GAGVSQSPSNKVTEKGKDVELRCDPISGHTALYWYRQSLGQGLEFLIYFQGNSAPDKSGLPSDRFSAERTGGSVSTLTIQRTQQEDSAVYLCASSLNRGDTQYFGPGTRLTVL.

The table lists this clonotype with a few counts. The chain employs TRBV7-6 and TRBJ2-7; 9 bases agree with TRBD2. This CDR3 is 13 amino acids long. J was trimmed by 6 bases and V by 2 bases; bases with no gene match: 2. Germline lookup yields CDR1 SGHVS and CDR2 FNYEAQ. The CDR3 DNA is TGTGCCAGCAGCTTACAGACTAGCGGCGAGCAGTACTTC. Translating gives CASSLQTSGEQYF.

The table lists this clonotype with a few counts. The chain joins TRBV5-1 to TRBJ1-1; no clear D. The CDR3 covers 14 residues. The germline V and J ends were trimmed by 4 bases and 3 bases, with 13 bases remaining between them. Germline V CDR1 and CDR2: SGHRS, YFSETQ. In DNA, the CDR3 is TGCGCCAGCAGCACCACATATTTCGACACTGAAGCTTTCTTT. Protein product: CASSTTYFDTEAFF.

The chain employs TRBV10-3 and TRBJ2-3; 11 nucleotides match TRBD2. V lost 8 bases and J lost 2; bases outside the gene matches: 9. Germline V lookup: CDR1 ENHRY, CDR2 SYGVKD. The length of the CDR3 is 16 residues. The DNA for the CDR3 is TGTGCCATCTCCACATTAGCGGGAGGGCTCACAGATACGCAGTATTTT. The encoded protein is CAISTLAGGLTDTQYF.

This clonotype is classed as medium-sized (0.01 to 0.1%). This chain joins TRBV12-3 or TRBV12-4 and TRBJ2-7; D is uncertain. With 0 bases removed from V and 2 bases from J, the gap between germline ends came to 5 bases. This CDR3 is built from 13 residues. CDR3 sequence: CASSLAGTYEQYF. The CDR3 DNA sequence: TGTGCCAGCAGTTTAGCGGGCACCTACGAGCAGTACTTC.

There are a few counts of this clonotype. This sequence joins TRBV6-5 and TRBJ2-5, with 8 positions matching TRBD2. The CDR3 sequence is 14 residues long. CDR1 and CDR2 (germline): MNHEY, SVGAGI. V lost 2 bases, J lost 3 bases, and 2 bases stayed unmatched. The chain's CDR3 is CASSYGAGEETQYF. CDR3 DNA: TGTGCCAGCAGTTACGGAGCGGGGGAAGAGACCCAGTACTTC.

The chain carries TRBV29-1 and TRBJ2-7; D not certain. CDR3 size: 13 residues. Germline V lookup: CDR1 SQVTM, CDR2 ANQGSEA. V was cut by 5 bases and J by 2 bases, with 13 bases left in between. The CDR3 nucleotides are TGCAGCGTTAGGCCGACGGAGACCTACGAGCAGTACTTC. This gives the protein CSVRPTETYEQYF.

J is TRBJ2-4 and V is TRBV3-1, with D perhaps TRBD2 (6 bases). Looked up from germline, CDR1 is LGHDT and CDR2 is YNNKEL (reference sequence). Trimming pared 4 bases from V and 0 bases from J, leaving 13 bases between. CDR3 size: 16 residues. In nucleotides, the CDR3 is TGTGCCAGCAGCCCGTCTAGGCGGGGAGCCAAAAACATTCAGTACTTC. Translated: CASSPSRRGAKNIQYF.

At least ten counts were recorded for this clonotype. This sequence joins TRBV6-5 and TRBJ1-1, with D possibly TRBD1 on 6 matching bases. V was cut by 0 bases and J by 5 bases, with 13 bases left in between. This CDR3 is 15 amino acids long. Germline V CDR1 and CDR2: MNHEY, SVGAGI. The CDR3 protein is CASSYSNGGRTEAFF. In nucleotides, the CDR3 is TGTGCCAGCAGTTACTCGAATGGGGGCAGGACTGAAGCTTTCTTT.

The V call is TRBV7-2, the J call TRBJ2-1; no clear D gene. The germline V gene has CDR1 SGHTA and CDR2 FQGNSA. The CDR3 spans 14 residues. Trimming took 4 bases from V and 6 from J, leaving 13 bases between them. CDR3: CASSSRLNSNEQFF. The CDR3 DNA reads as TGTGCCAGCAGCTCGCGACTCAATTCCAATGAGCAGTTCTTC.

This clonotype rates as medium-sized (0.01 to 0.1%). This chain joins TRBV12-3 or TRBV12-4 and TRBJ1-1, with 10 bases that match TRBD1. J gave up 4 bases and V 5 bases, and 4 bases lay outside the gene matches. This CDR3 comprises 14 residues. The DNA for the CDR3 is TGTGCCAGCAGTGAAGGACAGGGGGGCACTGAAGCTTTCTTT. This gives the protein CASSEGQGGTEAFF.

In this sample, this clonotype turned up many times. The chain has TRBV30 and TRBJ2-5, with TRBD2 as a possible D gene (6 bases). With 2 bases removed from V and 5 bases from J, the gap between germline ends came to 9 bases. The germline V gene encodes CDR1 GTSNPN and CDR2 SVGIG (reference sequence). The CDR3 has 12 amino acids. In DNA form, the CDR3 reads TGTGCCTGGAGTATTGGAGGGGAGACCCAGTACTTC. Translation: CAWSIGGETQYF.

Ten or more counts support this clonotype. The chain recombines TRBV10-3 with TRBJ1-2, with TRBD1 matching 8 bases. V was clipped by 7 bases and J by 3 bases; unmatched bases: 4. CDR1 is ENHRY and CDR2 is SYGVKD in the germline V gene. The CDR3 sequence is 13 residues long. The CDR3 loop reads CAITGGQDYGYTF. In nucleotides, the CDR3 is TGTGCCATCACCGGGGGACAGGACTATGGCTACACCTTC.